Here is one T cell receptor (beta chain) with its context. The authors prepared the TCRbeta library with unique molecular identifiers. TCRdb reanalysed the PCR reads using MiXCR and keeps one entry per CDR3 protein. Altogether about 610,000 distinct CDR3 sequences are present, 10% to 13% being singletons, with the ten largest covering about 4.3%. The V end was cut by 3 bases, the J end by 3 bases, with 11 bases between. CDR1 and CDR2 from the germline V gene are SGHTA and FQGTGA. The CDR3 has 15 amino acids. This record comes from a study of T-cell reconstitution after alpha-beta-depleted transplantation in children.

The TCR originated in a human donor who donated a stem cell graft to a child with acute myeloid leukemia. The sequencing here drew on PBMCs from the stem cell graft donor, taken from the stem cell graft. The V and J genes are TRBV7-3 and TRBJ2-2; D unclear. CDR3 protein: CASSFTVGHTGELFF. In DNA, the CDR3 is TGTGCCAGCAGCTTTACAGTCGGGCACACCGGGGAGCTGTTTTTT.